This T cell receptor (beta chain) was obtained from a study of blood T cell repertoires in COVID-19. At the level of the study: COVID-19 samples from acute and convalescent phases originated in the United States, Italy and Spain. PBMCs, B-cell-depleted T cells, or T cells provided the cDNA or gDNA that made up the material.

The table came from immunoSEQ multiplex PCR; TCRdb's copy has only in-frame clones and leaves some out. Of 200,000 to 300,000 clones in the sample, around 81% are singletons; the top ten hold around 7.5%. This CDR3 comprises 15 residues. From germline, CDR1 is SGHTA and CDR2 FQGNSA. The V and J ends lost 6 bases and 3 bases, in that order; junction bases with no gene match: 8. Material: peripheral blood. The chain recombines TRBV7-2 with TRBJ2-1; 7 bases line up with TRBD2. The receptor was derived from an elderly woman with COVID-19, enrolled during active disease. In nucleotides, the CDR3 is TGTGCCAGCAGTTCCACCGGGACTAACTACAATGAGCAGTTCTTC. Translation gives CASSSTGTNYNEQFF.